This record looks at one T cell receptor beta chain sequence and its context. As yet, its antigen is unknown. The source of the sample is a study of T cell responses to AZD1222 COVID-19 vaccine. About the study: Pooled together were second doses at about 4 or about 12 weeks. Study results and caveats: When two AZD1222 doses had been given, Spike-specific TCR breadth and depth rose. Repertoires were obtained solely post-peak T cell response. Donors were chiefly white British, with a greater number of females, and clonal diversity was perhaps underestimated.

Some clones are missing from TCRdb's copy, which holds only in-frame ones; the method was immunoSEQ multiplex PCR. Among about 120,000 clones listed, 80% to 90% were seen once. Per germline, CDR1 MNHEY and CDR2 SMNVEV (reference sequence). The CDR3 has 12 residues. V dropped 7 bases and J dropped 0 bases, with 5 bases sitting between them. The chain carries TRBV27 and TRBJ2-3, with D unclear. This sample comprised peripheral blood, obtained on day 0 of AZD1222 vaccination. The clonotype was recovered from an adult in good health. CDR3 in amino acids: CASIPSTDTQYF. CDR3 coding DNA: TGTGCCAGCATCCCTAGCACAGATACGCAGTATTTT.